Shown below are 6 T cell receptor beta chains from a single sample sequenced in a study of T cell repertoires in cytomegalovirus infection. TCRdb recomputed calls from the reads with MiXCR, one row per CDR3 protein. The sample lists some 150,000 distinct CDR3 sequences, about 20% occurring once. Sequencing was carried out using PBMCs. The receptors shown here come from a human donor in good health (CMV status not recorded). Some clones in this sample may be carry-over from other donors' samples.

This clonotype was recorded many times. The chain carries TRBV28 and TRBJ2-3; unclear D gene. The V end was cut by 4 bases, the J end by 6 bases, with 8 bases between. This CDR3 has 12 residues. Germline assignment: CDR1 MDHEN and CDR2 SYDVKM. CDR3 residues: CASSSFSDTQYF. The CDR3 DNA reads TGTGCCAGCAGTTCCTTCTCGGATACGCAGTATTTT.

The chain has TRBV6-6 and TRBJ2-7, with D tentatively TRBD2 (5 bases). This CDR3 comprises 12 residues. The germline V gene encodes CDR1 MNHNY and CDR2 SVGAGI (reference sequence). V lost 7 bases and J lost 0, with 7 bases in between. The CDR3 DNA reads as TGTGCCAGCACTGGGAGCTCCTACGAGCAGTACTTC. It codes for CASTGSSYEQYF.

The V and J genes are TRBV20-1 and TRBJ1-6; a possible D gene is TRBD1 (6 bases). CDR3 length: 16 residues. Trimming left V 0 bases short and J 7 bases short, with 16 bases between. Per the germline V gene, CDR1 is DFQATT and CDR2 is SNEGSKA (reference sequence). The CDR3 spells CSARDPTKGGNSPLHF. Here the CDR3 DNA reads TGCAGTGCTAGAGATCCCACGAAGGGGGGAAATTCACCCCTCCACTTT.

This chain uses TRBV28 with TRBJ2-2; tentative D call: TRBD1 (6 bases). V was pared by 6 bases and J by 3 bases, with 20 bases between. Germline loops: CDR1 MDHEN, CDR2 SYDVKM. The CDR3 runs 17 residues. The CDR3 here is CASRDPGTRLYTGELFF. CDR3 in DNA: TGTGCCAGCAGAGACCCCGGGACAAGGCTTTACACCGGGGAGCTGTTTTTT.

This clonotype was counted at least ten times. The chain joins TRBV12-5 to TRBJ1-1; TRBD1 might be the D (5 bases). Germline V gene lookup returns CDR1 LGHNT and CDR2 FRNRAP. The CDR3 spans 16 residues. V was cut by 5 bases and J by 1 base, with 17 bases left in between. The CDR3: CASGINQQAGNTEAFF. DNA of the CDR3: TGTGCTAGTGGTATAAACCAACAGGCCGGGAACACTGAAGCTTTCTTT.

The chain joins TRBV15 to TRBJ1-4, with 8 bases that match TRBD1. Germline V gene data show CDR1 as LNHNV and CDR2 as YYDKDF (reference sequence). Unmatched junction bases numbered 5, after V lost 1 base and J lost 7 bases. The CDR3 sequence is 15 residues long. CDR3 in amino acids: CATSRASGGAEKLFF. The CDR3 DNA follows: TGTGCCACCAGCAGAGCTTCAGGGGGCGCTGAAAAACTGTTTTTT.